Presented here are 10 T cell receptor beta chains from one specimen sequenced in a study of blood T cell repertoires in COVID-19 (TCRdb year 2020). Libraries were made using the immunoSEQ multiplex PCR assay. TCRdb took this table from immuneACCESS and kept in-frame rearrangements with V and J called. Such tables lack part of the clones; where checked against another copy, unresolved V genes explain under half of the gap, and the rest is unexplained. The sample records around 160,000 clones, about 87% of which are singletons. The ten largest clones add up to approximately 6.5% of the sample. Sequencing was done on a sample of peripheral blood. All receptors derive from an elderly man with acute or convalescent COVID-19.

This clone was seen more than once but under ten times. The genes are TRBV5-1 and TRBJ2-1; 9 nucleotides match TRBD1. Per the germline V gene, CDR1 is SGHRS and CDR2 is YFSETQ. The J segment lost 5 bases and the V segment lost 1 base, leaving 4 bases of the junction unmatched. The CDR3 covers 15 residues. The CDR3 DNA reads TGCGCCAGCAGCTTGAAGGGACAGGGAAACAATGAGCAGTTCTTC. Translation: CASSLKGQGNNEQFF.

This chain joins TRBV29-1 and TRBJ1-2, with a weak D call TRBD1 (5 bases). CDR1 SQVTM and CDR2 ANQGSEA come from the germline V gene. Trimming stripped 4 bases from V and 4 bases from J, with 19 bases between. The CDR3 is 15 amino acids. CDR3 region: CSVGGGNREFYGYTF. The DNA for the CDR3 is TGCAGCGTTGGGGGCGGGAACAGAGAGTTCTATGGCTACACCTTC.

J is TRBJ2-7 and V is TRBV5-5, with 13 bases matching TRBD2. Germline V gene data show CDR1 as SGHKS and CDR2 as YYEKEE (reference sequence). Trimming cost V 4 bases and J 4 bases; bases outside gene matches: 5. This CDR3 is built from 15 residues. The CDR3 DNA is TGTGCCAGCAGCCCGCGGACTAGCGGGGGTTACGAGCAGTACTTC. The encoded protein is CASSPRTSGGYEQYF.

J is TRBJ2-7 and V is TRBV6-5; D is perhaps TRBD2 (6 bases). V was pared by 6 bases and J by 4 bases, with 13 bases between. Germline values: CDR1 MNHEY, CDR2 SVGAGI. The CDR3 extends over 13 amino acids. CDR3: CASRAGYVYEQYF. CDR3 nucleotides: TGTGCCAGCAGGGCGGGATACGTATACGAGCAGTACTTC.

The chain has TRBV7-9 and TRBJ2-1; TRBD2 is a possible D gene (7 bases). With 4 bases removed from V and 2 bases from J, the gap between germline ends came to 15 bases. CDR3 length equals 16 residues. The V gene's germline CDR1 is SEHNR and CDR2 FQNEAQ (reference sequence). CDR3 coding DNA: TGTGCCAGCAGCTCTGACTGGGGGGGCCCCTACAATGAGCAGTTCTTC. Its translation is CASSSDWGGPYNEQFF.

This clone was recorded only once. J is TRBJ2-7 and V is TRBV19, with D maybe TRBD2 (6 bases). This CDR3 is 14 amino acids long. V was clipped by 5 bases and J by 2 bases, with 13 bases between them. CDR1 and CDR2 (germline): LNHDA, SQIVND (reference sequence). CDR3 bases: TGTGCCAGTAGTCCCCCGGGACTCACCTACGAGCAGTACTTC. This encodes CASSPPGLTYEQYF. Full variable domain (remainder filled in from reference TRBV19 and TRBJ2-7): DGGITQSPKYLFRKEGQNVTLSCEQNLNHDAMYWYRQDPGQGLRLIYYSQIVNDFQKGDIAEGYSVSREKKESFPLTVTSAQKNPTAFYLCASSPPGLTYEQYFGPGTRLTVT.

This clone was detected only once. The J gene is TRBJ2-2, the V gene TRBV28; a possible D gene is TRBD2 (6 bases). The length of the CDR3 is 17 residues. CDR1 MDHEN and CDR2 SYDVKM come from the germline V gene. Deletions cut 7 bases from V and 4 bases from J, with 22 bases between. CDR3 sequence reads: CASTTSGRVGGTGELFF. The CDR3 DNA reads as TGTGCCAGCACCACATCAGGGCGGGTCGGGGGCACCGGGGAGCTGTTTTTT.

The chain employs TRBV7-9 and TRBJ2-3; D remains ambiguous. Trimming took off 0 bases at V and 6 bases at J, with 4 bases between the two ends. This CDR3 has 12 amino acids. Germline V gene sequence: CDR1 SEHNR, CDR2 FQNEAQ (reference sequence). CDR3 region: CASSLALDTQYF. In nucleotides, the CDR3 is TGTGCCAGCAGCTTAGCCCTCGATACGCAGTATTTT.

The gene calls are TRBV4-1 and TRBJ1-2, with D unresolved. With 0 bases removed from V and 6 bases from J, the gap between germline ends came to 14 bases. This CDR3 region has 15 residues. Germline CDR1 and CDR2: MGHRA and YSYEKL. The DNA for the CDR3 is TGCGCCAGCAGCCAAGAAGTATCAGTAAATAATGGCTACACCTTC. It yields the protein CASSQEVSVNNGYTF.

The chain is built from TRBV28 and TRBJ1-1; D gene ambiguous. The CDR3 is 12 amino acids. Germline V lookup: CDR1 MDHEN, CDR2 SYDVKM. V lost 3 bases and J 5 bases, leaving 7 bases between the germline ends. CDR3: CASSFSWTEAFF. CDR3 in DNA: TGTGCCAGCAGTTTCAGTTGGACTGAAGCTTTCTTT.